This T cell receptor beta chain was sequenced during a study of T cell repertoires in cytomegalovirus infection. TCRdb fed the reads into MiXCR, producing one record per CDR3 protein. Here the sample spans about 920,000 distinct CDR3 sequences, roughly 30% being singletons. With 2 bases removed from V and 3 bases from J, the gap between germline ends came to 10 bases. The V gene's germline CDR1 is SGHVS and CDR2 FQNEAQ. CDR3 length: 14 amino acids. Turning to this clonotype: What it recognizes is unknown.

The origin of this receptor is a human donor in good health (CMV status not recorded). Some clones in this sample may be carry-over from other donors' samples. The sequenced sample was cultured CD8+ T cells from PBMCs, obtained from culture after CMV antigen stimulation. The chain has TRBV7-8 and TRBJ2-5; D could derive from TRBD1 or TRBD2 (5 bases each). The CDR3 bases are TGTGCCAGCAGCTTATTTGAGGGGAAAGAGACCCAGTACTTC. Encoded protein: CASSLFEGKETQYF.